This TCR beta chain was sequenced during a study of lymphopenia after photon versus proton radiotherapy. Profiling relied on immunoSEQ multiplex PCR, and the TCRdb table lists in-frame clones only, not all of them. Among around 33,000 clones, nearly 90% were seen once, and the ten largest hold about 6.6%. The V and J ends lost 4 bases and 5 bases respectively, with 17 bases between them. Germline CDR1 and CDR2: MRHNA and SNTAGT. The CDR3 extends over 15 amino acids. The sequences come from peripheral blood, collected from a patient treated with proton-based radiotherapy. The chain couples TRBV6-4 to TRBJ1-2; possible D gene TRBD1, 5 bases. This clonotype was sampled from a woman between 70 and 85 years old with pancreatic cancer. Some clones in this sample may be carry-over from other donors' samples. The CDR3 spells CASSALGVSKYGYTF. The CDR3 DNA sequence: TGTGCCAGCAGTGCGCTAGGGGTTAGTAAGTATGGCTACACCTTC.